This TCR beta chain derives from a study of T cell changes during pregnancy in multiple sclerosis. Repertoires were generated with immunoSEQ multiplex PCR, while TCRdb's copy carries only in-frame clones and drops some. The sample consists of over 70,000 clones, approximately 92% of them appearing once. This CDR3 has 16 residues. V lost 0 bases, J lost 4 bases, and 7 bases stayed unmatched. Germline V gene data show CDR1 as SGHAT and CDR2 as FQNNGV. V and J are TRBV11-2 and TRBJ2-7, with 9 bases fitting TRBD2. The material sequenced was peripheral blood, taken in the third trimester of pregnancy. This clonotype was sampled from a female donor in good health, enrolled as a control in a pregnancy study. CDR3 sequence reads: CASSLEVRLAGYEQYF. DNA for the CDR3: TGTGCCAGCAGCTTAGAAGTGCGGCTAGCGGGGTACGAGCAGTACTTC.